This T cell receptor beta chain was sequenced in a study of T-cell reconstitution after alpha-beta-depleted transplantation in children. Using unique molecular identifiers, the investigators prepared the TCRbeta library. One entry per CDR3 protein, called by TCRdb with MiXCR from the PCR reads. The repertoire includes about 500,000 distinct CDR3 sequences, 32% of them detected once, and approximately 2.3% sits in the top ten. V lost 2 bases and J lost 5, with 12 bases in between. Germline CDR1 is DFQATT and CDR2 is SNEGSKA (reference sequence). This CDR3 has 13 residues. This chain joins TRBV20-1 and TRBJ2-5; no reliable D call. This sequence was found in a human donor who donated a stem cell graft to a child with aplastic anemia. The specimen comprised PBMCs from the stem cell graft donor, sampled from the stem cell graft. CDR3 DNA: TGCAGTGCTAGAACCAGGATGACGGAGACCCAGTACTTC. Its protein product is CSARTRMTETQYF.